This note documents a single TCR beta chain sequence. Its target is unknown. This sample stems from a study of vaccination and CD4 T cells after COVID-19. Study-level results: Relatively few convalescent patients and no early post-infection timepoints were analyzed.

Treatment meaning: roughly 10-day PBMC culture with coronavirus spike peptide pools or control peptides (ViraFEST assay). Ahead of the COVID-19 pandemic (2011-2018), the CD4+ T cells of the unexposed donor were collected. For ViraFEST, peptide pools expanded antigen-specific T cells, after which the TCRs were sequenced. Germline loops: CDR1 MNHNS, CDR2 SASEGT. The CDR3 contains 14 residues. V gave up 2 bases and J gave up 7 bases, with 15 bases separating them. Researchers used the Oncomine TCR Beta short-read assay to sequence DNA from cultured CD4+ T cells. TCRdb re-called the PCR reads with MiXCR, one entry per CDR3 protein. The sample yields about 6,500 distinct CDR3 sequences, around 47% seen once.

The TCR was taken from a human donor in good health. Material for sequencing was CD4+ T cells from blood, cultured in vitro. The V call is TRBV6-1, the J call TRBJ2-7; D possibly corresponds to TRBD2 (5 bases). For the CDR3, the DNA is TGTGCCAGCAGTGAACTAGTCATAGCGTCAGAGCAGTACTTC. This translates into CASSELVIASEQYF.